The 32 T cell receptor beta chains below all came from one sample that was sequenced in a study of blood T cell repertoires in COVID-19. This table comes from immunoSEQ multiplex PCR, and its TCRdb copy is limited to in-frame clones, with some not included. This sample has approximately 140,000 clones; almost 85% occur once, and the top ten carry over 1.1%. Sequences were obtained from peripheral blood. The origin of the receptors is a man aged 55 to 70 with acute or convalescent COVID-19.

This chain uses TRBV21-1 with TRBJ2-1; the D segment call TRBD2 is taken from the table without a DNA check. TRBV21-1 is given as a pseudogene. The CDR3 covers 16 residues. CDR3 in DNA: TGTGCCAGCAGCAAAATCTACAGCGGGGCAGACAATGAGCAGTTCTTC. This gives the protein CASSKIYSGADNEQFF.

This sequence joins TRBV3-1 (or the pseudogene TRBV3-2) and TRBJ2-3, with 8 bases aligning to TRBD2. Looked up from germline, CDR1 is LGHDT and CDR2 is YNNKEL (reference sequence). The trim removed 1 base at V and 3 bases at J, leaving 3 bases unmatched. This CDR3 comprises 15 residues. This CDR3 reads CASSQAGGLTDTQYF. CDR3 coding DNA: TGTGCCAGCAGCCAAGCGGGAGGGCTGACAGATACGCAGTATTTT.

This clone has a handful of counts. V gene TRBV6-5 combines with J gene TRBJ2-1, with TRBD2 matching 7 bases. CDR1 and CDR2 from the germline V gene are MNHEY and SVGAGI. Trimming at V came to 3 bases and at J to 7 bases, leaving 6 bases not matched to a gene. This CDR3 is built from 14 residues. The CDR3 sequence is CASSYWGGLNEQFF. In DNA, the CDR3 is TGTGCCAGCAGTTATTGGGGGGGTTTGAATGAGCAGTTCTTC.

The chain recombines TRBV6-1 with TRBJ1-1, with D tentatively TRBD1 (5 bases). The CDR3 has 15 amino acids. Trimming removed 2 bases from V and 7 bases from J, with 17 bases in between. Looked up from germline, CDR1 is MNHNS and CDR2 is SASEGT. Here the CDR3 reads CASSEFPGLIFEAFF. DNA of the CDR3: TGTGCCAGCAGTGAATTCCCGGGACTGATCTTTGAAGCTTTCTTT.

The J gene is TRBJ2-2, the V gene TRBV11-3; D is perhaps TRBD2 (6 bases). With 4 bases removed from V and 6 bases from J, the gap between germline ends came to 12 bases. This CDR3 is built from 14 residues. CDR1 and CDR2 from the germline V gene are SGHNT and YENEEA. CDR3 residues: CASSSMTSPGELFF. The CDR3, as DNA: TGTGCCAGCAGCTCCATGACTAGTCCCGGGGAGCTGTTTTTT.

V and J are TRBV5-6 and TRBJ2-3; maybe TRBD1 (5 bases). V was pared by 4 bases and J by 3 bases, with 18 bases between. This CDR3 spans 16 amino acids. Germline V gives CDR1 SGHDT, CDR2 YYEEEE. CDR3 sequence (DNA): TGTGCCAGCAGCGGGTGGCGCAGGGAAGGTACAGATACGCAGTATTTT. It codes for CASSGWRREGTDTQYF.

The CDR3 protein is CASSEGTAQPQHF. The CDR3 coding sequence is TGTGCCAGCAGTGAAGGGACAGCACAGCCCCAGCATTTT. The rearrangement uses TRBV6-1 and TRBJ1-5, with D possibly matching TRBD1 (6 bases). Trimming shortened V by 1 base and J by 7 bases, and 8 bases separated the two germline ends. The CDR3 consists of 13 residues. The V gene's germline CDR1 is MNHNS and CDR2 SASEGT.

The rearrangement links TRBV29-1 to TRBJ2-7; D gene ambiguous. Germline CDR1 is SQVTM and CDR2 is ANQGSEA. V was shortened by 1 base and J by 2 bases, with 6 bases between the two germline ends. The CDR3 spans 12 residues. The CDR3 sequence is CSVEVSAYEQYF. The CDR3 nucleotides read TGCAGCGTTGAAGTGTCCGCCTACGAGCAGTACTTC.

The chain links TRBV6-4 to TRBJ1-4; maybe TRBD1 (6 bases). The CDR3 is made up of 13 amino acids. Between the trimmed V and J ends, which lost 5 bases and 5 bases, there was a span of 9 bases. The germline CDR1 and CDR2 sequences are MRHNA and SNTAGT. The CDR3 loop reads CASSTGSNEKLFF. Here the CDR3 DNA reads TGTGCCAGCAGTACAGGGTCAAATGAAAAACTGTTTTTT.

This clone occurred a few times. V is TRBV19 and J is TRBJ2-3; 11 bases line up with TRBD2. The CDR3 totals 16 residues. Germline V gene sequence: CDR1 LNHDA, CDR2 SQIVND (reference sequence). V trimming: 7 bases; J trimming: 0 bases; junction bases outside the gene matches: 6. The CDR3 is CASTTLAGGSTDTQYF. The DNA of the CDR3 is TGTGCCAGTACCACGTTAGCGGGAGGGAGCACAGATACGCAGTATTTT.

This sequence joins TRBV29-1 and TRBJ1-2; D perhaps matches TRBD1 (5 bases). Germline CDR1 and CDR2: SQVTM and ANQGSEA. V was clipped by 6 bases and J by 3 bases, with 11 bases between them. The CDR3 runs to 12 residues. The CDR3 nucleotides read TGCAGCGTCCGGGACTCCCACTATGGCTACACCTTC. Its translation: CSVRDSHYGYTF.

V usage is TRBV6-1 and J usage is TRBJ1-5, with unresolved D. CDR1 is MNHNS, CDR2 SASEGT, per germline. The V and J ends lost 3 bases and 6 bases respectively, with 15 bases between them. This CDR3 contains 15 residues. CDR3 loop: CASSDLPAPGQPQHF. The DNA for the CDR3 is TGTGCCAGCAGTGACCTTCCCGCCCCGGGTCAGCCCCAGCATTTT.

J is TRBJ2-7 and V is TRBV7-9; no definite D call. V was shortened by 3 bases and J by 3 bases, with 6 bases between the two germline ends. The CDR3 has 12 residues. Germline values: CDR1 SEHNR, CDR2 FQNEAQ (reference sequence). This chain's CDR3 is CASSFADYEQYF. The CDR3 bases are TGTGCCAGCAGCTTTGCGGACTACGAGCAGTACTTC.

The chain links TRBV2 to TRBJ1-2; 11 bases align to TRBD1. The germline V gene has CDR1 SNHLY and CDR2 FYNNEI. CDR3 length: 14 residues. V shed 4 bases, J shed 7 bases, and the junction held 5 bases outside the gene matches. The DNA of the CDR3 is TGTGCCAGCAGTGGGGACAGGGGGGGACGTGGCTACACCTTC. Protein product: CASSGDRGGRGYTF.

This clone was seen once. The chain recombines TRBV9 with TRBJ1-2, with 10 bases matching TRBD1. V lost 0 bases, J lost 8 bases, and 4 bases stayed unmatched. Germline values: CDR1 SGDLS, CDR2 YYNGEE. This CDR3 region has 14 residues. This CDR3 is CASSVAGQGLGYTF. The CDR3, as DNA: TGTGCCAGCAGCGTAGCGGGACAGGGGTTGGGCTACACCTTC.

The rearrangement joins TRBV19 to TRBJ1-5, with no clear D. Germline V lookup: CDR1 LNHDA, CDR2 SQIVND (reference sequence). The CDR3 has 15 amino acids. With 3 bases removed from V and 0 bases from J, the gap between germline ends came to 9 bases. In DNA, the CDR3 is TGTGCCAGTAGTATCCAGTATTATAGCAATCAGCCCCAGCATTTT. It encodes CASSIQYYSNQPQHF.

The chain combines TRBV19 with TRBJ1-2, with a tentative D call TRBD1 (5 bases). The CDR3 has 13 residues. Germline values: CDR1 LNHDA, CDR2 SQIVND (reference sequence). V was clipped by 6 bases and J by 3 bases, with 11 bases between them. The CDR3 DNA is TGTGCCAGTAGAAGGGGTTTTGACTATGGCTACACCTTC. Translation: CASRRGFDYGYTF.

The rearrangement links TRBV19 to TRBJ2-1, with 8 bases identical to TRBD2. This CDR3 spans 13 amino acids. Germline V gives CDR1 LNHDA, CDR2 SQIVND (reference sequence). V lost 0 bases, J lost 12 bases, and 4 bases stayed unmatched. CDR3 nucleotides: TGTGCCAGTAGTATAGATATCACTAGCGGGCAGTTCTTC. Residues: CASSIDITSGQFF.

The rearrangement uses TRBV7-8 and TRBJ2-2; D is undetermined. V was cut by 5 bases and J by 2 bases, with 12 bases left in between. Germline CDR1 is SGHVS and CDR2 is FQNEAQ. The CDR3 sequence is 15 residues long. The CDR3 reads CASSEHVPNTGELFF. In DNA form, the CDR3 reads TGTGCCAGCAGCGAACACGTTCCAAACACCGGGGAGCTGTTTTTT.

CDR3 bases: TGTGCCAGCAGCCCCCTGGCCACTGAAGCTTTCTTT. Its translation: CASSPLATEAFF. The genes are TRBV5-4 and TRBJ1-1; D is undetermined. Germline CDR1 SGHNT, CDR2 YYREEE (reference sequence). V dropped 4 bases and J dropped 4 bases, with 8 bases sitting between them. This CDR3 comprises 12 residues.

J is TRBJ1-4 and V is TRBV5-1; TRBD1 agrees at 7 bases. The CDR3 is made up of 15 amino acids. Looked up from germline, CDR1 is SGHRS and CDR2 is YFSETQ. J lost 7 bases, V lost 4 bases, and 10 bases had no gene match. The CDR3 nucleotides are TGCGCCAGCAGCGCCAGGGGACAGAATGGTGAAAAACTGTTTTTT. It codes for CASSARGQNGEKLFF.

The rearrangement joins TRBV5-4 to TRBJ2-5; D possibly corresponds to TRBD1 (6 bases). V was cut by 5 bases and J by 5 bases, with 13 bases left in between. The CDR3 runs to 13 residues. CDR1 and CDR2 from the germline V gene are SGHNT and YYREEE (reference sequence). This chain's CDR3 is CASSRGQSETQYF. The CDR3, as DNA: TGTGCCAGCAGTCGGGGACAATCGGAGACCCAGTACTTC.

This chain joins TRBV18 and TRBJ1-2, with 8 bases that match TRBD1. Germline lookup yields CDR1 KGHSH and CDR2 LQKENI. CDR3 size: 15 residues. The V segment lost 3 bases and the J segment 1 base; nucleotides outside the gene matches: 4. The DNA for the CDR3 is TGTGCCAGCTCACCCTCGGGACAGGTTAACTATGGCTACACCTTC. It is translated as CASSPSGQVNYGYTF.

This clone was seen a handful of times. The genes are TRBV7-9 and TRBJ2-7, with TRBD2 as a possible D gene (6 bases). This CDR3 comprises 15 residues. CDR1 is SEHNR, CDR2 FQNEAQ, per germline (reference sequence). V lost 2 bases and J lost 2, with 13 bases in between. Written as DNA, the CDR3 is TGTGCCAGCAGCTTAAGACTAGGAAACACCTACGAGCAGTACTTC. Encoded protein: CASSLRLGNTYEQYF.

The V and J genes are TRBV5-1 and TRBJ1-1; 8 bases align to TRBD1. The length of the CDR3 is 14 residues. Trimming at V came to 3 bases and at J to 4 bases, leaving 5 bases not matched to a gene. Germline V lookup: CDR1 SGHRS, CDR2 YFSETQ. The CDR3 nucleotides are TGCGCCAGCAGCTCACAGGGGGTAGCCACTGAAGCTTTCTTT. It codes for CASSSQGVATEAFF.

The chain uses TRBV11-2 and TRBJ2-3; D is perhaps TRBD2 (6 bases). V was clipped by 5 bases and J by 5 bases, with 20 bases between them. The CDR3 consists of 16 residues. Germline CDR1 and CDR2: SGHAT and FQNNGV. DNA for the CDR3: TGTGCCAGCAGCGTCTCGGGGGTGGGACCTTTAGATACGCAGTATTTT. Its translation: CASSVSGVGPLDTQYF.

The chain uses TRBV11-3 and TRBJ2-7, with 13 nucleotides matching TRBD2. V gave up 0 bases and J gave up 3 bases; unmatched junction bases: 2. The germline CDR1 and CDR2 sequences are SGHNT and YENEEA. There are 16 residues in the CDR3. CDR3 DNA sequence: TGTGCCAGCAGCTTAGACGGGACTAGCGGGAACTACGAGCAGTACTTC. Translated, it gives CASSLDGTSGNYEQYF.

This clone was detected only a few times. This chain joins TRBV5-1 and TRBJ2-5; 10 nucleotides line up with TRBD2. V was pared by 5 bases and J by 2 bases, with 0 bases of the junction left unmatched. Germline V gene lookup returns CDR1 SGHRS and CDR2 YFSETQ. The CDR3 totals 13 residues. The CDR3 bases are TGCGCCAGCAGGACTAGCGGGCAAGAGACCCAGTACTTC. This gives the protein CASRTSGQETQYF.

V is TRBV11-2 and J is TRBJ2-7; 12 bases align to TRBD2. The length of the CDR3 is 14 residues. V shed 6 bases and J 7 bases; nucleotides not matched to a gene: 7. Germline assignment: CDR1 SGHAT and CDR2 FQNNGV. CDR3 in amino acids: CASRSSGTSGEQYF. CDR3 DNA sequence: TGTGCCAGCAGGTCGTCCGGGACTAGCGGGGAGCAGTACTTC.

The chain carries TRBV29-1 and TRBJ1-5; D is unclear. Germline values: CDR1 SQVTM, CDR2 ANQGSEA. This CDR3 has 11 amino acids. V shed 6 bases and J shed 7 bases, with 10 bases lying between them. The CDR3 loop is CSVGEEQPQHF. The CDR3 DNA reads TGCAGCGTCGGAGAGGAACAGCCCCAGCATTTT.

This clone was counted a single time. The chain has TRBV6-4 and TRBJ2-2; 10 bases map to TRBD1. The CDR3 consists of 16 residues. Germline V gives CDR1 MRHNA, CDR2 SNTAGT. Trimming took 6 bases from V and 1 from J; bases not matched to a gene: 5. The CDR3 nucleotides are TGTGCCAGCAGAGACGGGGACAGGGGGAACACCGGGGAGCTGTTTTTT. Translation gives CASRDGDRGNTGELFF.

This CDR3 is CASSLVGGNTEAFF. The CDR3 DNA is TGTGCCAGCAGCTTGGTGGGGGGAAACACTGAAGCTTTCTTT. The chain is built from TRBV5-4 and TRBJ1-1; possibly TRBD1 for D (5 bases). V shed 0 bases and J shed 2 bases, with 8 bases lying between them. Germline V CDR1 and CDR2: SGHNT, YYREEE (reference sequence). There are 14 residues in the CDR3.